A single sample is the source of the 25 T cell receptor beta chains below, sequenced in a study of blood T cell repertoires in COVID-19. TCRdb's copy holds only in-frame clones and misses some; the assay was immunoSEQ multiplex PCR. Of about 250,000 clones listed, around 88% were seen once; the top ten hold more than 1.2%. The sample was peripheral blood. These receptors originate from a man older than 75 with acute or convalescent COVID-19.

V usage is TRBV5-1 and J usage is TRBJ2-2, with TRBD1 as a possible D gene (7 bases). The V and J ends lost 7 bases and 2 bases respectively, with 12 bases between them. This CDR3 contains 14 residues. Germline lookup yields CDR1 SGHRS and CDR2 YFSETQ. The CDR3 reads CASGGTANTGELFF. The CDR3 DNA reads TGCGCCAGCGGCGGGACAGCCAACACCGGGGAGCTGTTTTTT.

V is TRBV28 and J is TRBJ1-5; weak D call: TRBD1 (6 bases). The V end lost 7 bases, the J end lost 3 bases, and 16 bases lay between the germline ends. This CDR3 spans 15 amino acids. Germline lookup yields CDR1 MDHEN and CDR2 SYDVKM. CDR3 coding DNA: TGTGCCAGCACCCACCAGGGGAACTCCAATCAGCCCCAGCATTTT. This codes for CASTHQGNSNQPQHF.

A few counts support this clone. The chain uses TRBV14 and TRBJ2-1, with 8 nucleotides matching TRBD2. The CDR3 covers 18 residues. The ends lost 2 bases at V and 4 bases at J; junction bases unmatched: 13. From germline, CDR1 is SGHDN and CDR2 FVKESK. The CDR3 DNA reads TGTGCCAGCAGCCAACCCTCCGGTGCGGGAGGATTATACAATGAGCAGTTCTTC. As protein: CASSQPSGAGGLYNEQFF.

The V and J genes are TRBV6-5 and TRBJ2-1; 11 positions agree with TRBD2. The CDR3 has 15 amino acids. From germline, CDR1 is MNHEY and CDR2 SVGAGI. The J segment lost 7 bases and the V segment lost 5 bases, leaving 7 bases of the junction unmatched. The CDR3 here is CASSKLAGGPNEQFF. The DNA of the CDR3 is TGTGCCAGCAGTAAGCTAGCGGGAGGTCCGAATGAGCAGTTCTTC.

The chain links TRBV9 to TRBJ2-3; 9 positions match TRBD2. Trimming cost V 0 bases and J 4 bases; bases outside gene matches: 12. Looked up from germline, CDR1 is SGDLS and CDR2 is YYNGEE. This CDR3 is 18 amino acids long. The CDR3 sequence is CASSVVPLAGGDSDTQYF. The CDR3 DNA sequence: TGTGCCAGCAGCGTAGTGCCCTTGGCGGGAGGGGACTCAGATACGCAGTATTTT.

The gene calls are TRBV7-8 and TRBJ2-3; 7 bases are shared with TRBD2. The CDR3 totals 21 residues. Germline CDR1 is SGHVS and CDR2 is FQNEAQ. V shed 3 bases, J shed 0 bases, and the junction held 21 bases outside the gene matches. CDR3 amino acids: CASSFPMLRRGSSSSTDTQYF. The CDR3 region has the DNA TGTGCCAGCAGCTTCCCCATGCTCCGTCGCGGGAGCTCATCTAGCACAGATACGCAGTATTTT.

V gene TRBV7-9 combines with J gene TRBJ2-2, with D possibly TRBD1 on 5 matching bases. CDR1 and CDR2 (germline): SEHNR, FQNEAQ (reference sequence). Trimming removed 4 bases at V and 1 base at J, with 16 bases between. The CDR3 runs to 17 residues. The CDR3 is CASSSSPKTENTGELFF. The DNA of the CDR3 is TGTGCCAGCAGCTCGAGCCCCAAGACAGAGAACACCGGGGAGCTGTTTTTT.

The V call is TRBV3-1 (or the pseudogene TRBV3-2), the J call TRBJ1-6; D uncertain. The CDR3 runs to 14 residues. In germline, CDR1 is LGHDT, CDR2 YNNKEL (reference sequence). Trimming pared 1 base from V and 6 bases from J, leaving 7 bases between. Written as DNA, the CDR3 is TGTGCCAGCAGCCAAGGTAGGAGTAATTCACCCCTCCACTTT. Translated: CASSQGRSNSPLHF.

This clone was observed a few times. This chain joins TRBV10-3 and TRBJ2-3; D is possibly TRBD1 (6 bases). Trimming pared 6 bases from V and 2 bases from J, leaving 21 bases between. This CDR3 spans 17 amino acids. CDR1 and CDR2 from the germline V gene are ENHRY and SYGVKD. CDR3 DNA: TGTGCCATCAGACCGGGACAAGGGGAAGGGTACACAGATACGCAGTATTTT. Translation: CAIRPGQGEGYTDTQYF.

The V and J genes are TRBV2 and TRBJ2-7; 10 positions match TRBD1. Germline lookup yields CDR1 SNHLY and CDR2 FYNNEI. The junction had 8 bases not matched to a gene; V was cut back by 6 bases and J by 3 bases. This CDR3 region has 15 residues. The CDR3 region is CASSVDRGRFYEQYF. The CDR3 DNA reads as TGTGCCAGCAGCGTCGACAGGGGGCGCTTCTACGAGCAGTACTTC.

V and J are TRBV19 and TRBJ2-2, with TRBD1 identical over 7 bases. The germline gives CDR1 LNHDA, CDR2 SQIVND (reference sequence). This CDR3 comprises 15 residues. Trimming cost V 5 bases and J 1 base; bases outside gene matches: 4. The CDR3 here is CASSPRQGNTGELFF. CDR3 in DNA: TGTGCCAGTAGTCCTCGACAGGGGAACACCGGGGAGCTGTTTTTT.

The J gene is TRBJ1-6, the V gene TRBV9; 8 nucleotides match TRBD1. The ends lost 3 bases at V and 6 bases at J; junction bases unmatched: 8. Germline V gene lookup returns CDR1 SGDLS and CDR2 YYNGEE. This CDR3 region has 16 residues. The CDR3 reads CASSATGAGLNSPLHF. The CDR3 coding sequence is TGTGCCAGCAGCGCGACAGGGGCCGGTCTTAATTCACCCCTCCACTTT. Full variable domain (outside the CDR3, taken from reference TRBV9 and TRBJ1-6): DSGVTQTPKHLITATGQRVTLRCSPRSGDLSVYWYQQSLDQGLQFLIQYYNGEERAKGNILERFSAQQFPDLHSELNLSSLELGDSALYFCASSATGAGLNSPLHFGNGTRLTVT.

The gene calls are TRBV6-5 and TRBJ1-5, with 11 bases fitting TRBD1. Germline V gives CDR1 MNHEY, CDR2 SVGAGI. The CDR3 is 15 residues long. V trimming: 5 bases; J trimming: 3 bases; junction bases outside the gene matches: 3. CDR3 loop: CASSRDRGYNQPQHF. The CDR3 DNA sequence: TGTGCCAGCAGTCGGGACAGGGGGTACAATCAGCCCCAGCATTTT.

DNA for the CDR3: TGTGCCAGCAGCCTAAACAGGAACTTTTTCTCTGGAAACACCATATATTTT. It specifies CASSLNRNFFSGNTIYF. The rearrangement links TRBV3-1 (or the pseudogene TRBV3-2) to TRBJ1-3, with D perhaps TRBD1 (5 bases). Trimming took off 4 bases at V and 0 bases at J, with 16 bases between the two ends. This CDR3 has 17 amino acids. Germline values: CDR1 LGHDT, CDR2 YNNKEL (reference sequence).

A remark on this clone: The same CDR3 can be traced to other DNA sequences in this sample. The chain links TRBV20-1 to TRBJ1-1; D is unclear. This CDR3 spans 11 amino acids. V gave up 2 bases and J gave up 11 bases, with 12 bases separating them. Per germline, CDR1 DFQATT and CDR2 SNEGSKA (reference sequence). This CDR3 is CSARSGLEAFF. The CDR3 DNA is TGCAGTGCTAGATCAGGATTAGAGGCTTTCTTT.

The chain uses TRBV4-3 and TRBJ2-7; 10 nucleotides match TRBD2. The CDR3 has 19 amino acids. Germline V CDR1 and CDR2: LGHNA, YSLEER. Trimming took 0 bases from V and 4 from J; bases not matched to a gene: 15. The DNA of the CDR3 is TGCGCCAGCAGCCAAGATTGGATCAATAGCGGGAGGCCCGGATACGAGCAGTACTTC. Translated: CASSQDWINSGRPGYEQYF.

The chain uses TRBV9 and TRBJ2-7, with 9 nucleotides matching TRBD2. Germline V CDR1 and CDR2: SGDLS, YYNGEE. Trimming at V came to 4 bases and at J to 5 bases, leaving 7 bases not matched to a gene. The CDR3 is 14 amino acids. CDR3 residues: CASSLAGEANEQYF. CDR3 DNA sequence: TGTGCCAGCAGCTTAGCGGGAGAAGCGAACGAGCAGTACTTC. Full variable domain (outside the CDR3, taken from reference TRBV9 and TRBJ2-7): DSGVTQTPKHLITATGQRVTLRCSPRSGDLSVYWYQQSLDQGLQFLIQYYNGEERAKGNILERFSAQQFPDLHSELNLSSLELGDSALYFCASSLAGEANEQYFGPGTRLTVT.

The genes are TRBV19 and TRBJ2-7; 9 nucleotides align to TRBD1. V shed 1 base and J 4 bases; nucleotides not matched to a gene: 5. In germline, CDR1 is LNHDA, CDR2 SQIVND (reference sequence). The CDR3 is 15 amino acids. The CDR3 DNA is TGTGCCAGTAGTATAGGTTGGACAGGGGAATACGAGCAGTACTTC. Residues: CASSIGWTGEYEQYF.

The chain is built from TRBV7-9 and TRBJ2-3, with TRBD2 matching over 13 bases. The germline CDR1 and CDR2 sequences are SEHNR and FQNEAQ (reference sequence). This CDR3 contains 16 residues. The V and J ends lost 5 bases and 1 base, in that order; junction bases with no gene match: 3. CDR3 sequence reads: CASSPGLAGGTDTQYF. In DNA form, the CDR3 reads TGTGCCAGCAGCCCCGGACTAGCGGGGGGCACAGATACGCAGTATTTT.

The CDR3 loop reads CASGRKLDGQNTEAFF. The CDR3 DNA reads TGTGCCAGCGGACGGAAACTAGACGGCCAGAACACTGAAGCTTTCTTT. This chain links TRBV7-9 with TRBJ1-1; no clear D gene. Germline CDR1 is SEHNR and CDR2 is FQNEAQ (reference sequence). The CDR3 contains 16 residues. With 8 bases removed from V and 1 base from J, the gap between germline ends came to 20 bases.

The rearrangement uses TRBV28 and TRBJ1-1; 7 nucleotides align to TRBD1. V gave up 6 bases and J gave up 8 bases; unmatched junction bases: 6. CDR3 length equals 12 residues. Germline-derived CDR1 and CDR2 are MDHEN and SYDVKM. The CDR3 sequence is CASSEGQREAFF. The CDR3 DNA reads as TGTGCCAGCAGCGAGGGACAGCGCGAAGCTTTCTTT.

This clone was seen once. This specimen includes other DNA sequences encoding the same CDR3. The chain has TRBV4-1 and TRBJ1-6; D gene ambiguous. Germline V lookup: CDR1 MGHRA, CDR2 YSYEKL. V shed 4 bases and J shed 0 bases, with 10 bases lying between them. The CDR3 is 16 residues long. The chain's CDR3 is CASSRGSSSYNSPLHF. The CDR3 DNA sequence: TGCGCCAGCAGCCGAGGGTCGAGCTCCTATAATTCACCCCTCCACTTT.

The gene calls are TRBV5-1 and TRBJ2-1, with TRBD1 identical over 10 bases. V was pared by 7 bases and J by 8 bases, with 6 bases of the junction left unmatched. CDR3 length: 13 residues. The germline CDR1 and CDR2 sequences are SGHRS and YFSETQ. This chain's CDR3 is CASSRDRGDEQFF. CDR3 coding DNA: TGCGCCAGCTCCCGGGACAGGGGCGATGAGCAGTTCTTC. Variable domain in full (rest from reference TRBV5-1 and TRBJ2-1): KAGVTQTPRYLIKTRGQQVTLSCSPISGHRSVSWYQQTPGQGLQFLFEYFSETQRNKGNFPGRFSGRQFSNSRSEMNVSTLELGDSALYLCASSRDRGDEQFFGPGTRLTVL.

The chain couples TRBV7-9 to TRBJ2-1; 9 nucleotides match TRBD2. V shed 5 bases and J 10 bases; nucleotides not matched to a gene: 9. CDR3 size: 14 residues. Germline CDR1 is SEHNR and CDR2 is FQNEAQ (reference sequence). CDR3 amino acids: CASSPWREGGEQFF. The CDR3 DNA is TGTGCCAGCAGCCCATGGCGGGAGGGGGGAGAGCAGTTCTTC.

This clone was found once. This chain joins TRBV6-2 or TRBV6-3 and TRBJ2-5, with D possibly matching TRBD2 (6 bases). The V gene lost 2 bases and the J gene lost 4 bases, with 17 bases spanning the gap. Germline V lookup: CDR1 MNHEY, CDR2 SVGEGT. This CDR3 is 16 amino acids long. CDR3 in DNA: TGTGCCAGCAGTTACCTTCTAAGCCGGGGGACAGAGACCCAGTACTTC. Translating gives CASSYLLSRGTETQYF.